This T cell receptor beta chain was captured by sequencing in a study of blood T cell repertoires in COVID-19. The V end lost 8 bases, the J end lost 7 bases, and 15 bases lay between the germline ends. The CDR3 is 13 amino acids. CDR1 is SNHLY, CDR2 FYNNEI, per germline. Sequencing used immunoSEQ multiplex PCR; TCRdb keeps in-frame clones, though not all of them. The repertoire holds about 370,000 clones, roughly 90% seen once, with 3% in the top ten. V usage is TRBV2 and J usage is TRBJ1-5; the D is unclear. The TCR was taken from a woman aged 25 to 39 with COVID-19, enrolled during active disease. The sequenced sample was peripheral blood. CDR3 nucleotide sequence: TGTGCCAGCCCCCTCGGCGGAGAGCAGCCCCAGCATTTT. Protein: CASPLGGEQPQHF.